This record concerns one T cell receptor (beta chain) sequence. Its antigen is currently not known. Base qualities are not provided; no much larger clone lies one nucleotide away. The record originates from a study of cytomegalovirus exposure and HLA in healthy donors (dated by TCRdb to about 2017). Turning to the overall study: According to a later analysis, one platform produced both the approximately 110 validation repertoires and the 666 repertoires of the first cohort. A separate validation cohort of roughly 110 different subjects was used in addition to the 666-subject first cohort. High-throughput TCR immunosequencing, statistical association of individual TCRs with disease status, and machine learning were combined to predict cytomegalovirus infection status. The study aimed to test whether cataloging public T cell receptors could reveal signatures of past pathogen exposure.

Donors formed part of the validation cohort, which comprised 120 subjects and was distinct from the first cohort of under 800 subjects. Study-level results and caveats: Across donors, most TCR sequences were observed very rarely, whereas some public TCRs were present in many individuals. All 120 or so repertoires were used to score co-occurrence in the validation cohort in a later analysis, because that analysis had no HLA typing for the cohort. A later analysis found that TCRs clustered in the first cohort also tended to co-occur in the approximately 120 validation repertoires, with 94% of cluster scores above 0. Cytomegalovirus status was reported to be diagnosed by the classifier with high specificity and sensitivity in both the original and validation cohorts. A few of the identified cytomegalovirus-associated TCR beta chains were confirmed in vitro to be specific for cytomegalovirus antigens. According to the authors, the approach could potentially be generalized to other disease states and immunological phenotypes. The study listed 164 TCR beta chains as associated with cytomegalovirus.

The library relied on the immunoSEQ multiplex PCR assay. On the authors' methods: A statistical classification framework was built for diagnosing cytomegalovirus status from the catalog of TCR beta chain sequences. This is the immuneACCESS table as TCRdb keeps it, with only in-frame sequences that have V and J called. A part of the clones is gone; compared with another copy, unresolved V genes explain less than half, and the rest is unexplained. The V and J calls and the clone size are those of that table, but D and trimming were determined from the DNA. This sample comprises nearly 80,000 clones, more than 85% of them detected only once. About 3.8% of the sample comes from the top ten. The sample taken for sequencing was PBMCs. The clonotype was recovered from a woman younger than 45 in good health and CMV-seronegative.

The bases are TGCGCCAGCAGCCAAGAGTTCGGTGAAGCTTTCTTT. It translates as CASSQEFGEAFF. This chain joins TRBV4-3 to TRBJ1-1; there is no confident call for the D gene. From a lookup of the germline V gene, CDR1 and CDR2 are LGHNA and YSLEER. The CDR3 spans 12 residues, from the cysteine through the phenylalanine. Here the CDR3 DNA is all that survives: 36 bases in frame from base 1. A distance of 6 bases separates the germline ends of V and J, which lose 0 bases and 7 bases respectively.